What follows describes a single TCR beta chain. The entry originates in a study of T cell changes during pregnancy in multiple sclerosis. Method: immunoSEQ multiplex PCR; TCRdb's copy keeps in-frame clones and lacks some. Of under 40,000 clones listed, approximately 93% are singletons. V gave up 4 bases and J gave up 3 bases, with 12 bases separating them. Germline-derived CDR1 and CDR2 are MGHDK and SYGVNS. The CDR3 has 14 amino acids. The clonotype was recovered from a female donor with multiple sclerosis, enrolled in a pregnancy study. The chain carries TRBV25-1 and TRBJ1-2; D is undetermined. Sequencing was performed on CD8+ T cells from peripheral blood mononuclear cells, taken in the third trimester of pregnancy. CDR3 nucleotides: TGTGCCAGCAGTGGGGGAGGACCTTACTATGGCTACACCTTC. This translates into CASSGGGPYYGYTF.